Below, one T cell receptor beta chain is given with its context. Its target is not known. In germline, CDR1 is SGHRS, CDR2 YFSETQ. V was shortened by 3 bases and J by 2 bases, with 11 bases between the two germline ends. This CDR3 has 14 residues. This sample is drawn from a study of vaccination and CD4 T cells after COVID-19. The overall study: Median time from COVID diagnosis to post-COVID sampling was over 85 days (35 to 161).

The Oncomine TCR Beta short-read assay was what sequenced the DNA obtained from cultured CD4+ T cells. A single record per CDR3 protein comes from TCRdb applying MiXCR to the PCR reads. The sample has about 9,100 distinct CDR3 sequences; under 80% are singletons. Treatment meaning: roughly 11-day PBMC culture with coronavirus spike peptide pools or control peptides (ViraFEST assay). Days 3 and 7 were when half the medium was replaced with fresh IL-2 medium. Study-wide results and limits: Within convalescent individuals, 304 out of 307 vaccine-specific clones proved to be spike mono-reactive.

The sequence derives from a human donor who had recovered from COVID-19. The rearrangement links TRBV5-1 to TRBJ2-5; weak D call: TRBD2 (7 bases). The sample comprised CD4+ T cells from blood, cultured in vitro. The CDR3 region is CASSWRGGQETQYF. The CDR3 region has the DNA TGCGCCAGCAGCTGGAGGGGGGGACAAGAGACCCAGTACTTC. The whole variable domain, filled in from reference TRBV5-1 and TRBJ2-5, reads KAGVTQTPRYLIKTRGQQVTLSCSPISGHRSVSWYQQTPGQGLQFLFEYFSETQRNKGNFPGRFSGRQFSNSRSEMNVSTLELGDSALYLCASSWRGGQETQYFGPGTRLLVL.